This T cell receptor beta chain was captured by sequencing in a study of OX40 agonist ivuxolimab in advanced cancers. Germline V gene data show CDR1 as LNHDA and CDR2 as SQIVND (reference sequence). CDR3 size: 13 residues. The V segment lost 8 bases and the J segment 6 bases; nucleotides outside the gene matches: 5. Repertoires were generated with immunoSEQ multiplex PCR, while TCRdb's copy carries only in-frame clones and drops some. Of more than 65,000 clones detected, around 90% appear once; the ten largest clones hold roughly a tenth. This rearrangement joins TRBV19 to TRBJ1-4, with 8 bases aligning to TRBD1. The specimen was CD4+ or CD8+ T cells sorted from blood, collected in a trial of the OX40 agonist ivuxolimab. The clonotype originates from an adult with an advanced solid tumor such as melanoma, head and neck, liver or kidney cancer. The CDR3 region is CASDGQGHEKLFF. The DNA of the CDR3 is TGTGCCAGTGACGGACAGGGCCATGAAAAACTGTTTTTT.